This TCR beta chain derives from a study of human CD8 memory T cell subsets. General observations from the study: This study sequenced T cell receptor beta chains only.

By sample share, this clonotype is medium-sized. No antigen is known for it. RNA was obtained from duplicate vials of more than 130,000 sorted CD8+ T cells per subset. By UMI-labeled 5' RACE, the TCR beta libraries were made. Using its own MiXCR run on the 5' RACE reads, TCRdb lists one record per CDR3 protein. This table holds thousands of distinct CDR3 sequences, 3% to 5% found once. Material: CD8+ T cells from PBMCs. The clonotype comes from a human donor in good health.

CDR3 in DNA: TGTGCCAGCAGTTTTCTAACGGACTCCCCCTACGAGCAGTACTTC. It specifies CASSFLTDSPYEQYF. This sequence joins TRBV28 and TRBJ2-7, with D perhaps TRBD2 (5 bases). Trimming stripped 3 bases from V and 2 bases from J, with 14 bases between. CDR3 size: 15 residues. Germline V lookup: CDR1 MDHEN, CDR2 SYDVKM.